Sequencing of this T cell receptor (beta chain) was carried out in a study of T cells in Graves' hyperthyroidism and ophthalmopathy. The study, taken as a whole, reports: The model forecast ophthalmopathy, anticipating it by a median around 6.4 months before onset. Expanded thyroid clonotypes (above 0.001) were mostly also found in blood.

Amplification targeted TCR beta CDR3 regions from RNA transcripts. The study used the HTBI primer set for a first-round RT-PCR of the TCR CDR3. TCRdb independently ran MiXCR on the multiplex PCR reads; one entry per CDR3 protein. The sample carries hundreds of thousands of distinct CDR3 sequences, approximately 14% recorded once. The PBMCs were sourced from fresh peripheral blood (approximately 9 ml). This clonotype was observed at least ten times. The antigen is not known. V lost 5 bases, J lost 0 bases, and 11 bases lay in between. Germline-derived CDR1 and CDR2 are MDHEN and SYDVKM. The CDR3 covers 14 residues.

V is TRBV28 and J is TRBJ2-7; D is ambiguous. The TCR originated in a woman in her fifties or sixties with Graves' ophthalmopathy. The sequencing input was blood. Written as DNA, the CDR3 is TGTGCCAGCAGTAGACACCAACCCTCCTACGAGCAGTACTTC. Amino acid sequence: CASSRHQPSYEQYF.